Each of the 5 T cell receptor beta chains below was sequenced from the same sample in a study of identical twins. TCRdb recomputed calls from the 5' RACE reads with MiXCR, one row per CDR3 protein. The sample yields some 600,000 distinct CDR3 sequences, under 8.5% seen once. The sample was also reused in another study, on yellow fever vaccine responses in identical twins.

Specimen: PBMCs. The receptors were sampled from a young woman in good health.

This clonotype was observed many times. A junction end diverges from the germline sequence, so it may reflect a read error. V is TRBV12-3 or TRBV12-4 and J is TRBJ2-6; D unclear. CDR3 length: 14 amino acids. The CDR3: CASSPASEANVLTF. The CDR3 DNA is TGTGCCAGCAGCCCCGCCTCTGAGGCCAACGTCCTGACTTTC.

This sequence joins TRBV20-1 and TRBJ2-2; TRBD2 might be the D (6 bases). V lost 2 bases, J lost 7 bases, and 8 bases lay in between. This CDR3 is 12 amino acids long. CDR1 is DFQATT, CDR2 SNEGSKA, per germline (reference sequence). CDR3 DNA sequence: TGCAGTGCTAGACTAGCGTACGGGGAGCTGTTTTTT. Protein sequence: CSARLAYGELFF.

A few counts support this clonotype. The V and J genes are TRBV27 and TRBJ1-2; D unclear. The germline V gene has CDR1 MNHEY and CDR2 SMNVEV (reference sequence). The CDR3 runs 15 residues. The V end was cut by 3 bases, the J end by 2 bases, with 13 bases between. CDR3 coding DNA: TGTGCCAGCAGTTTGCCGTCGTGGAAGAACTATGGCTACACCTTC. This codes for CASSLPSWKNYGYTF.

Remarks on this clonotype: The conserved final phenylalanine or tryptophan is absent from the CDR3, which likely points to a read error. The rearrangement joins TRBV2 to TRBJ2-7; 7 nucleotides align to TRBD1. This CDR3 has 15 residues. Trimming cost V 1 base and J 0 bases; bases outside gene matches: 3. The germline gives CDR1 SNHLY, CDR2 FYNNEI. CDR3 amino acids: CASSEEQGRSYEQYY. Here the CDR3 DNA reads TGTGCCAGCAGTGAAGAACAGGGGCGCTCCTACGAGCAGTACTAC.

The chain employs TRBV12-3 or TRBV12-4 and TRBJ1-4; 8 bases match TRBD1. The J segment lost 8 bases and the V segment lost 6 bases, leaving 5 bases of the junction unmatched. The CDR3 covers 13 residues. CDR3 in DNA: TGTGCCAGCAGCCGACAGGGGAGCGAAAAACTGTTTTTT. Translated, it gives CASSRQGSEKLFF.